Below, 20 T cell receptor beta chains from the same sample are listed, as sequenced in a study of blood T cells in healthy people across ages. Primed by a sample-barcoded 5' primer and a J-beta primer mix, a second PCR proceeded for about 6 to 12 cycles. TCRdb reprocessed the 5' RACE reads via MiXCR and lists one record per CDR3 protein. The repertoire holds roughly 680,000 distinct CDR3 sequences, with 45% to 50% as singletons. The sample comprised blood. The source is a woman aged 55-75 years in good health.

This clonotype was observed a handful of times. This CDR3 reads CASSAWTPAYEQYF. DNA for the CDR3: TGTGCCAGCAGTGCGTGGACACCAGCCTACGAGCAGTACTTC. This rearrangement joins TRBV2 to TRBJ2-7; possible D gene TRBD1, 5 bases. The germline V gene has CDR1 SNHLY and CDR2 FYNNEI. CDR3 size: 14 residues. Trimming took off 4 bases at V and 2 bases at J, with 12 bases between the two ends.

This chain joins TRBV29-1 and TRBJ2-3; perhaps TRBD1 as D (6 bases). V was trimmed by 4 bases and J by 2 bases, leaving 13 bases between them. The CDR3 consists of 14 residues. The germline gives CDR1 SQVTM, CDR2 ANQGSEA. The CDR3 DNA sequence: TGCAGCGTTGCTAGTCCAGGGGCCACAGATACGCAGTATTTT. It yields the protein CSVASPGATDTQYF.

This clonotype has more than one count but fewer than ten. This rearrangement joins TRBV29-1 to TRBJ2-6; D unresolved. Germline loops: CDR1 SQVTM, CDR2 ANQGSEA. V lost 6 bases, J lost 3 bases, and 9 bases lay in between. The CDR3 runs 13 residues. The CDR3 sequence is CSVPRDGANVLTF. The CDR3 nucleotides are TGCAGCGTGCCCCGTGATGGGGCCAACGTCCTGACTTTC.

The chain is built from TRBV10-3 and TRBJ1-2, with D possibly TRBD1 on 5 matching bases. Deletions cut 5 bases from V and 2 bases from J, with 12 bases between. The CDR3 contains 14 residues. Germline V gives CDR1 ENHRY, CDR2 SYGVKD. The DNA for the CDR3 is TGTGCCATCAGTCACGGCAGGGTGAACTATGGCTACACCTTC. Translation gives CAISHGRVNYGYTF.

This sequence joins TRBV10-3 and TRBJ2-5, with TRBD2 matching 7 bases. The V and J ends lost 2 bases and 5 bases, in that order; junction bases with no gene match: 5. Germline V lookup: CDR1 ENHRY, CDR2 SYGVKD. This CDR3 comprises 14 residues. CDR3 sequence (DNA): TGTGCCATCAGTGAGACGCGGGAGCTGGAGACCCAGTACTTC. This encodes CAISETRELETQYF.

This clonotype has just a few counts. CDR3: CASSTGQAQYF. CDR3 nucleotides: TGTGCCAGCAGTACCGGGCAGGCGCAGTATTTT. J is TRBJ2-3 and V is TRBV27; D unresolved. Between the trimmed V and J ends, which lost 5 bases and 10 bases, there was a span of 10 bases. From germline, CDR1 is MNHEY and CDR2 SMNVEV (reference sequence). The CDR3 consists of 11 residues.

The genes are TRBV30 and TRBJ2-5; TRBD1 might be the D (5 bases). CDR1 is GTSNPN and CDR2 is SVGIG in the germline V gene (reference sequence). The CDR3 consists of 14 residues. V was clipped by 7 bases and J by 2 bases, with 17 bases between them. The CDR3, as DNA: TGTGCCTTTATGACAGCTAGGTCGCAAGAGACCCAGTACTTC. Translated: CAFMTARSQETQYF.

The rearrangement joins TRBV20-1 to TRBJ1-2; a weak D match, TRBD1 (6 bases). The CDR3 is 13 amino acids. Germline V gene sequence: CDR1 DFQATT, CDR2 SNEGSKA (reference sequence). Trimming removed 0 bases at V and 5 bases at J, with 10 bases between. Here the CDR3 reads CSARDQGRYGYTF. The CDR3, as DNA: TGCAGTGCTAGAGATCAGGGGCGATATGGCTACACCTTC.

This clonotype came up a few times. The rearrangement joins TRBV5-6 to TRBJ2-1, with D maybe TRBD2 (6 bases). CDR1 and CDR2 (germline): SGHDT, YYEEEE. The CDR3 is 12 residues long. V lost 4 bases and J lost 15, with 17 bases in between. CDR3 nucleotides: TGTGCCAGCAGCATCGGAGGGGCGGGGCGGTTCTTC. Translation gives CASSIGGAGRFF. The variable domain in full, with the rest retrieved from reference TRBV5-6 and TRBJ2-1, is DAGVTQSPTHLIKTRGQQVTLRCSPKSGHDTVSWYQQALGQGPQFIFQYYEEEERQRGNFPDRFSGHQFPNYSSELNVNALLLGDSALYLCASSIGGAGRFFGPGTRLTVL.

In the case of this clonotype: Just one base apart from a much larger clone, this may be a read error. The chain is built from TRBV7-8 and TRBJ2-7; D might be TRBD1 (6 bases). Germline V lookup: CDR1 SGHVS, CDR2 FQNEAQ. V was shortened by 5 bases and J by 6 bases, with 17 bases between the two germline ends. The CDR3 has 14 residues. The CDR3 DNA reads TGTGCCAGCAGCGTAATGGCAGGGGCGGCCGAGCAGTACTTC. This codes for CASSVMAGAAEQYF.

Of note for this clonotype: The junction and the germline gene differ at one end; a read error may be behind it. This chain uses TRBV7-2 with TRBJ1-3, with D perhaps TRBD1 (6 bases). This CDR3 contains 15 residues. Germline V gives CDR1 SGHTA, CDR2 FQGNSA. This chain's CDR3 is CASSLGGLSGNTIYF. CDR3 sequence (DNA): TGTGCCAGCAGCTTAGGGGGGCTCTCTGGAAACACTATATATTTT.

The chain is built from TRBV5-1 and TRBJ2-1; tentative D call: TRBD2 (6 bases). The CDR3 is 16 residues long. Germline assignment: CDR1 SGHRS and CDR2 YFSETQ. V lost 0 bases, J lost 2 bases, and 12 bases lay in between. CDR3 DNA: TGCGCCAGCAGCTTGGAGGGCGGGGTAACCTACAATGAGCAGTTCTTC. Encoded protein: CASSLEGGVTYNEQFF.

The chain has TRBV5-1 and TRBJ2-1; D perhaps matches TRBD2 (6 bases). Looked up from germline, CDR1 is SGHRS and CDR2 is YFSETQ. Trimming left V 0 bases short and J 13 bases short, with 23 bases between. The CDR3 sequence is 16 residues long. The CDR3 DNA follows: TGCGCCAGCAGCTTGGGGTATGGGGGGATAGCCGAATCCCAGTTCTTC. Residues: CASSLGYGGIAESQFF.

V and J are TRBV27 and TRBJ2-4; the D call may be TRBD1 or TRBD2 (5 bases each). Trimming took off 1 base at V and 2 bases at J, with 6 bases between the two ends. Germline V gives CDR1 MNHEY, CDR2 SMNVEV (reference sequence). CDR3 size: 14 residues. In nucleotides, the CDR3 is TGTGCCAGCAGTTTATGGGGGACCAAAAACATTCAGTACTTC. Translated: CASSLWGTKNIQYF.

The V and J genes are TRBV2 and TRBJ2-5; perhaps TRBD2 as D (6 bases). The CDR3 contains 14 residues. CDR1 and CDR2 (germline): SNHLY, FYNNEI. The ends were cut back, 6 bases at V and 10 bases at J, with 21 bases in the middle. CDR3 amino acids: CASSSLSGSGSQYF. CDR3 DNA: TGTGCCAGCAGCTCCCTATCGGGGTCCGGGAGCCAGTACTTC.

V and J are TRBV4-3 and TRBJ2-6; 7 bases agree with TRBD2. The junction had 1 base not matched to a gene; V was cut back by 0 bases and J by 2 bases. The CDR3 sequence is 16 residues long. Looked up from germline, CDR1 is LGHNA and CDR2 is YSLEER. Written as DNA, the CDR3 is TGCGCCAGCAGCCAAGATGCGGGGGCTGGGGCCAACGTCCTGACTTTC. This translates into CASSQDAGAGANVLTF.

In this sample, this clonotype turned up a few times. The chain has TRBV29-1 and TRBJ2-7; the D gene is possibly TRBD2 (6 bases). This CDR3 comprises 17 residues. Germline V gene sequence: CDR1 SQVTM, CDR2 ANQGSEA. V lost 0 bases, J lost 2 bases, and 20 bases lay in between. The CDR3 bases are TGCAGCGTTGAAGAAGAGGCGCGGGGCCTGGTCCCCTACGAGCAGTACTTC. It encodes CSVEEEARGLVPYEQYF.

The J gene is TRBJ1-1, the V gene TRBV7-2; the D is unclear. The CDR3 has 14 amino acids. V lost 3 bases, J lost 3 bases, and 11 bases lay in between. Germline V gene sequence: CDR1 SGHTA, CDR2 FQGNSA. This CDR3 is CASSLGAPYTEAFF. The CDR3 nucleotides are TGTGCCAGCAGCTTGGGTGCCCCGTACACTGAAGCTTTCTTT.

The chain uses TRBV28 and TRBJ2-5; the D is unclear. CDR1 is MDHEN and CDR2 is SYDVKM in the germline V gene. This CDR3 is built from 13 residues. Trimming removed 6 bases from V and 2 bases from J, with 10 bases in between. CDR3 nucleotides: TGTGCCAGCAGACTAACCAGACAAGAGACCCAGTACTTC. Residues: CASRLTRQETQYF.

The J gene is TRBJ2-1, the V gene TRBV10-3; 11 bases are a match to TRBD2. Germline-derived CDR1 and CDR2 are ENHRY and SYGVKD. There are 15 residues in the CDR3. Trimming cost V 6 bases and J 10 bases; bases outside gene matches: 11. The CDR3 here is CAIRVGTSGLEEQFF. The DNA for the CDR3 is TGTGCCATCAGGGTGGGGACTAGCGGTTTAGAGGAGCAGTTCTTC.